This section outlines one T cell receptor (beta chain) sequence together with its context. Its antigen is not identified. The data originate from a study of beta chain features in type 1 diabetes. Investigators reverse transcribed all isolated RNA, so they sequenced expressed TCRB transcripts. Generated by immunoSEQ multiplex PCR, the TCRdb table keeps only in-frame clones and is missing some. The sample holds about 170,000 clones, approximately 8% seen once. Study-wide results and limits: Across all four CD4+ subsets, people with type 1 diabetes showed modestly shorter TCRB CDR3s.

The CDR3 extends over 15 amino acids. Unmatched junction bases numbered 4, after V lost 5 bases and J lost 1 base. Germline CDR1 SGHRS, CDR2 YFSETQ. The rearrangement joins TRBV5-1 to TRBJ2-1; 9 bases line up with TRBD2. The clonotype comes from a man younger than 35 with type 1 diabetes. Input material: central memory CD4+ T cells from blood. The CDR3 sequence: CASSPTSGSYNEQFF. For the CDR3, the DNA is TGCGCCAGCAGTCCCACTAGCGGGTCCTACAATGAGCAGTTCTTC.